The 20 T cell receptor beta chains reported below all come from one sample, sequenced in a study of T-cell reconstitution after alpha-beta-depleted transplantation in children. Unique molecular identifiers featured in how the TCRbeta library was prepared. Via MiXCR, TCRdb re-called the PCR reads, giving one row per CDR3 protein. The table has about 830,000 distinct CDR3 sequences, roughly 15% seen once; the top ten hold just under 5%. The material sequenced was PBMCs, mostly from graft donor cells, taken 360 days after TCRalphabeta/CD19-depleted stem cell transplant. The receptors were sampled from a male patient between 10 and 17 years old who had a stem cell transplant for acute lymphoblastic leukemia, so the T cells may come from the graft donor.

This clonotype was detected only a few times. The chain is built from TRBV5-1 and TRBJ2-7, with D hard to call. From germline, CDR1 is SGHRS and CDR2 YFSETQ. There are 17 residues in the CDR3. V lost 0 bases, J lost 3 bases, and 19 bases lay in between. CDR3 in DNA: TGCGCCAGCAGCTTGGGGGCCTTGGTACAGCCCATCTACGAGCAGTACTTC. This sequence encodes CASSLGALVQPIYEQYF.

This clonotype was recorded at least ten times. V gene TRBV29-1 combines with J gene TRBJ1-2; 8 bases line up with TRBD1. The germline V gene has CDR1 SQVTM and CDR2 ANQGSEA. Trimming cost V 3 bases and J 3 bases; bases outside gene matches: 6. CDR3 length: 14 residues. DNA of the CDR3: TGCAGCGTTGATAGCAGGGGGCGCGACTATGGCTACACCTTC. It specifies CSVDSRGRDYGYTF.

This chain connects TRBV20-1 to TRBJ2-7, with a weak D call TRBD2 (6 bases). V lost 5 bases and J 2 bases, leaving 22 bases between the germline ends. The CDR3 runs 16 residues. In germline, CDR1 is DFQATT, CDR2 SNEGSKA (reference sequence). The CDR3 here is CSAPTLGTLLPYEQYF. The CDR3 coding sequence is TGCAGTGCTCCTACCCTTGGGACTCTACTTCCCTACGAGCAGTACTTC.

This clonotype was recorded at least ten times. The CDR3 spells CASSLGQGDYNEQFF. DNA for the CDR3: TGTGCCAGCAGCTTGGGACAGGGGGATTACAATGAGCAGTTCTTC. J is TRBJ2-1 and V is TRBV5-5, with 9 bases matching TRBD1. This CDR3 spans 15 amino acids. Germline V gives CDR1 SGHKS, CDR2 YYEKEE (reference sequence). With 0 bases clipped from V and 4 bases from J, the junction kept 2 bases outside the gene matches.

The chain combines TRBV27 with TRBJ1-1, with D uncertain. In germline, CDR1 is MNHEY, CDR2 SMNVEV (reference sequence). The CDR3 has 14 residues. V lost 0 bases, J lost 7 bases, and 12 bases lay in between. The CDR3 protein is CASSLSHWQLEAFF. Here the CDR3 DNA reads TGTGCCAGCAGTTTATCTCACTGGCAGCTTGAAGCTTTCTTT.

The chain combines TRBV7-9 with TRBJ1-2; a possible D gene is TRBD1 (5 bases). Germline CDR1 and CDR2: SEHNR and FQNEAQ (reference sequence). The CDR3 has 14 residues. V dropped 5 bases and J dropped 6 bases, with 16 bases sitting between them. CDR3 in DNA: TGTGCCAGCAGCCCTAGTCTGACAGTCGATGGCTACACCTTC. This encodes CASSPSLTVDGYTF.

This clonotype was observed a few times. This chain joins TRBV5-1 and TRBJ2-1, with 7 nucleotides matching TRBD2. Unmatched junction bases numbered 10, after V lost 4 bases and J lost 3 bases. This CDR3 comprises 16 residues. Germline CDR1 reads SGHRS; CDR2 reads YFSETQ. This CDR3 reads CASSPGGSRFYNEQFF. The CDR3 bases are TGCGCCAGCAGCCCGGGCGGGAGTCGCTTCTACAATGAGCAGTTCTTC.

The V and J genes are TRBV29-1 and TRBJ2-3; TRBD1 matches at 8 bases. This CDR3 region has 16 residues. V gave up 0 bases and J gave up 1 base; unmatched junction bases: 6. Germline V gene sequence: CDR1 SQVTM, CDR2 ANQGSEA. The CDR3 protein is CSVEDRQDRGTDTQYF. The CDR3 region has the DNA TGCAGCGTTGAAGATCGCCAGGACAGGGGCACAGATACGCAGTATTTT.

This clonotype has only a few counts. This chain joins TRBV25-1 and TRBJ1-2; D gene ambiguous. The germline V gene encodes CDR1 MGHDK and CDR2 SYGVNS. Trimming left V 6 bases short and J 2 bases short, with 16 bases between. The CDR3 sequence is 15 residues long. DNA for the CDR3: TGTGCCAGCAGGGGCATCGTCAGGCAAAACTATGGCTACACCTTC. It is translated as CASRGIVRQNYGYTF.

V and J are TRBV12-3 or TRBV12-4 and TRBJ2-2; the match to TRBD1 covers 10 bases. V lost 4 bases to trimming and J lost 7 bases; unmatched junction nucleotides: 6. CDR3 length: 15 residues. The CDR3 loop is CASSSRQGASGELFF. CDR3 coding DNA: TGTGCCAGCAGTTCCCGACAGGGGGCAAGCGGGGAGCTGTTTTTT.

CDR3 bases: TGTGCCACCAGCAGAGATGGGGGGACTAGTGGTAATGAGCAGTTCTTC. Its protein is CATSRDGGTSGNEQFF. The chain recombines TRBV15 with TRBJ2-1; 8 bases align to TRBD2. Germline V lookup: CDR1 LNHNV, CDR2 YYDKDF (reference sequence). The CDR3 sequence is 16 residues long. J was trimmed by 7 bases and V by 0 bases; bases with no gene match: 8.

This clonotype was observed a few times. The rearrangement uses TRBV2 and TRBJ1-3; D unresolved. Looked up from germline, CDR1 is SNHLY and CDR2 is FYNNEI. The CDR3 loop spans 16 amino acids. Trimming cost V 4 bases and J 6 bases, with 19 bases left between them. CDR3: CASSGQLRLLANTIYF. The CDR3 DNA follows: TGTGCCAGCAGTGGGCAGCTAAGACTTCTGGCAAACACCATATATTTT.

This clonotype has a handful of counts. This sequence joins TRBV5-1 and TRBJ1-3; weak D call: TRBD1 (5 bases). The CDR3 consists of 14 residues. In germline, CDR1 is SGHRS, CDR2 YFSETQ. V was trimmed by 5 bases and J by 2 bases, leaving 11 bases between them. In nucleotides, the CDR3 is TGCGCCAGCAGTACAGGCCCCACTGGAAACACCATATATTTT. Translation gives CASSTGPTGNTIYF.

This clonotype occurred a few times. The V and J genes are TRBV27 and TRBJ2-2, with TRBD2 identical over 11 bases. Per germline, CDR1 MNHEY and CDR2 SMNVEV (reference sequence). The CDR3 has 16 amino acids. V was clipped by 6 bases and J by 7 bases; unmatched bases: 10. The CDR3 sequence is CASRLALAGANGELFF. CDR3 nucleotide sequence: TGTGCCAGCAGGCTCGCACTAGCGGGAGCTAACGGGGAGCTGTTTTTT.

V gene TRBV4-1 combines with J gene TRBJ2-7; 10 positions agree with TRBD2. Per the germline V gene, CDR1 is MGHRA and CDR2 is YSYEKL. There are 17 residues in the CDR3. Trimming cost V 3 bases and J 3 bases; bases outside gene matches: 11. CDR3 sequence: CASSQPAGLAVDYEQYF. The CDR3 DNA reads as TGCGCCAGCAGCCAGCCCGCCGGACTAGCGGTAGACTACGAGCAGTACTTC.

The V call is TRBV7-9, the J call TRBJ2-7; D not certain. CDR3 length: 13 residues. V lost 0 bases and J lost 6, with 9 bases in between. Germline assignment: CDR1 SEHNR and CDR2 FQNEAQ (reference sequence). In DNA, the CDR3 is TGTGCCAGCAGCTTAGCGGGCCTCGCCGAGCAGTACTTC. Translated, it gives CASSLAGLAEQYF.

This clonotype was observed a few times. J is TRBJ2-7 and V is TRBV20-1, with unresolved D. Trimming left V 0 bases short and J 0 bases short, with 6 bases between. Germline values: CDR1 DFQATT, CDR2 SNEGSKA (reference sequence). The CDR3 length is 13 residues. CDR3 DNA: TGCAGTGCTAGAGACCCTCTCTCCTACGAGCAGTACTTC. It translates to CSARDPLSYEQYF.

The V call is TRBV21-1, the J call TRBJ2-7; the listed D gene, TRBD1, was not tested against the DNA. TRBV21-1 is a documented pseudogene. The CDR3 loop spans 15 amino acids. CDR3 in DNA: TGTGCCAGCCGCTCTGGGGGGGAGAGCTCCTACGAGCAGTACTTC. It yields the protein CASRSGGESSYEQYF.

This clonotype was observed a few times. The rearrangement uses TRBV12-3 or TRBV12-4 and TRBJ1-1; D may be TRBD1 (5 bases). Trimming pared 6 bases from V and 4 bases from J, leaving 9 bases between. The length of the CDR3 is 12 residues. CDR3 nucleotide sequence: TGTGCCAGCAGGAGGGACCCCACTGAAGCTTTCTTT. It yields the protein CASRRDPTEAFF.

This clonotype was detected a few times. The chain has TRBV2 and TRBJ2-3; maybe TRBD2 (6 bases). Germline assignment: CDR1 SNHLY and CDR2 FYNNEI. V lost 6 bases and J lost 1, with 20 bases in between. The CDR3 length is 17 residues. The CDR3 DNA is TGTGCCAGCAGACGCCGGCTTGGTAGCGGCGGCACAGATACGCAGTATTTT. It translates to CASRRRLGSGGTDTQYF. Filled out from reference TRBV2 and TRBJ2-3, the complete variable domain reads EPEVTQTPSHQVTQMGQEVILRCVPISNHLYFYWYRQILGQKVEFLVSFYNNEISEKSEIFDDQFSVERPDGSNFTLKIRSTKLEDSAMYFCASRRRLGSGGTDTQYFGPGTRLTVL.